This TCR beta chain emerged from a study of vaccination and CD4 T cells after COVID-19. Broader study findings: Spike mono-reactive clones accounted for 304 of the 307 vaccine-specific clones found in convalescent patients.

Treatment noted: approximately nine-day PBMC culture with coronavirus spike peptide pools or control peptides (ViraFEST assay). As to this clonotype: The antigen is undetermined.

The V end was cut by 0 bases, the J end by 5 bases, with 11 bases between. Germline V lookup: CDR1 SGHNT, CDR2 YYREEE (reference sequence). CDR3 length equals 14 residues. The Oncomine TCR Beta short-read assay was applied to DNA of cultured CD4+ T cells. Genomic DNA extraction was carried out from cultured CD4+ T cells. TCRdb re-called the PCR reads through MiXCR, storing one row per CDR3 protein. The sample shows approximately 7,700 distinct CDR3 sequences, more than 45% of them seen only once. The sequenced sample consisted of CD4+ T cells from blood, cultured in vitro. This chain links TRBV5-4 with TRBJ2-5; D gene unclear. The clonotype comes from a human donor who had recovered from COVID-19. The CDR3 is CASSLDSASETQYF. The CDR3, as DNA: TGTGCCAGCAGCTTGGACTCCGCCAGCGAGACCCAGTACTTC.